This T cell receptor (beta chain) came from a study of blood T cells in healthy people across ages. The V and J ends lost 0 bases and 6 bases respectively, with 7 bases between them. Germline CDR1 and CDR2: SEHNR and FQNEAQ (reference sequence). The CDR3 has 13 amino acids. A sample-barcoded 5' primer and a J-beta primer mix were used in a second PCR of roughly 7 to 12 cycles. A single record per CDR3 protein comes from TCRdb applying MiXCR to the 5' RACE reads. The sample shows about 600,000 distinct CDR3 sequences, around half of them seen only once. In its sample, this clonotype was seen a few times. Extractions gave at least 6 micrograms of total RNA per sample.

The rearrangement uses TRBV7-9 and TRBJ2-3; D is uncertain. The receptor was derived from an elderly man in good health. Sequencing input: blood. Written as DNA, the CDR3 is TGTGCCAGCAGCTTAGCGCCACAGGATACGCAGTATTTT. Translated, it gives CASSLAPQDTQYF.